The sequence of this T cell receptor (beta chain) was determined in a study of technical replicates of blood from several donors. From germline, CDR1 is MNHEY and CDR2 SMNVEV (reference sequence). Losses at the gene ends were 0 bases for V and 13 bases for J; bases not matched to a gene: 16. The CDR3 loop spans 17 amino acids. The repertoire was sequenced with immunoSEQ multiplex PCR; TCRdb's copy has only in-frame clones and lacks some. The profile shows fewer than 100,000 clones, 75% to 95% of them singletons. Material: T cells isolated from PBMCs. The chain couples TRBV27 to TRBJ2-3; 10 bases align to TRBD1. The clonotype was recovered from a human donor in good health. CDR3 sequence reads: CASSLSRDRGGLAPEYF. The CDR3 DNA sequence: TGTGCCAGCAGTTTATCGAGGGACAGGGGCGGACTAGCCCCGGAGTATTTT.